This T cell receptor (beta chain) was found in a study of blood T cell repertoires in COVID-19. The assay was immunoSEQ multiplex PCR, and TCRdb's table has in-frame clones only and misses some. The sample shows about 61,000 clones, roughly 90% of them seen only once. This clone was seen a single time. The CDR3 has 15 amino acids. The V gene end was trimmed by 3 bases and the J gene end by 6 bases; junction bases not matched to a gene: 5. CDR1 SGHDT and CDR2 YYEEEE come from the germline V gene. The V call is TRBV5-6, the J call TRBJ1-6; 8 bases line up with TRBD1. The specimen sequenced was peripheral blood. The clonotype originates from a woman aged 50 to 65 with active or convalescent COVID-19. The DNA of the CDR3 is TGTGCCAGCAGCTATGGGACAGGTTTTAATTCACCCCTCCACTTT. Amino acids: CASSYGTGFNSPLHF.